This TCR beta chain was recorded in a study of beta chain features in type 1 diabetes. About the study: Over 85,000,000 sorted cells were examined across all samples. Notes on the study in general: A moderate, significant TCRB CDR3 shortening appeared in type 1 diabetes across four CD4+ subsets. Researchers caution that PCR might favor shorter templates, equally among patients and controls.

A note on this clone: Antigen unknown.

Blood was collected once per donor into heparin, averaging around 0.11 L. Reverse transcription of all isolated RNA meant that expressed TCRB transcripts were sequenced. The repertoire was sequenced with immunoSEQ multiplex PCR; TCRdb's copy has only in-frame clones and lacks some. Found here are some 300,000 clones, roughly 8% of them singletons; the top ten hold more than 0.8%. Trimming took 5 bases from V and 3 from J, leaving 8 bases between them. Germline CDR1 reads MRHNA; CDR2 reads SNTAGT. The CDR3 is 13 amino acids. The rearrangement joins TRBV6-4 to TRBJ2-1; D is possibly TRBD2 (6 bases). The sequenced sample consisted of central memory CD4+ T cells from blood. The receptor was derived from a woman between 18 and 30 years old in good health. CDR3 protein: CASSPGLYNEQFF. CDR3 bases: TGTGCCAGCAGTCCGGGACTCTACAATGAGCAGTTCTTC.